The entry that follows covers one TCR beta chain sequence. Antigen: not known. The germline gives CDR1 LNHDA, CDR2 SQIVND (reference sequence). The CDR3 is made up of 18 amino acids. V lost 0 bases, J lost 1 base, and 10 bases stayed unmatched. This sample stems from a study of cytomegalovirus exposure and HLA in healthy donors. Study-wide context: HLA-typed donors contributed around 85 million unique TCRs, which were held in an early data release.

The study, taken as a whole, reports: A later analysis reportedly found fewer N-insertions in an Asian-associated ancestry cluster than the roughly 680-donor mean. While the bulk of TCR sequences proved rare, some public TCRs turned up in many donors. A later analysis, which compared TCR beta chains of equal frequency, found the HLA-associated ones more clonally expanded.

Vbeta (60) and Jbeta (13) primers were used in the PCR. TCRdb keeps only in-frame clones here, not all; method: immunoSEQ multiplex PCR. The sample carries roughly 120,000 clones, about four fifths recorded once. The chain carries TRBV19 and TRBJ2-7; 9 bases align to TRBD1. The sequence derives from a woman between 18 and 30 years old in good health and CMV-seronegative. What was sequenced was PBMCs. The CDR3 DNA is TGTGCCAGTAGTATAGATGGTTGGGGACAGGGTCATTCCTACGAGCAGTACTTC. Protein sequence: CASSIDGWGQGHSYEQYF.